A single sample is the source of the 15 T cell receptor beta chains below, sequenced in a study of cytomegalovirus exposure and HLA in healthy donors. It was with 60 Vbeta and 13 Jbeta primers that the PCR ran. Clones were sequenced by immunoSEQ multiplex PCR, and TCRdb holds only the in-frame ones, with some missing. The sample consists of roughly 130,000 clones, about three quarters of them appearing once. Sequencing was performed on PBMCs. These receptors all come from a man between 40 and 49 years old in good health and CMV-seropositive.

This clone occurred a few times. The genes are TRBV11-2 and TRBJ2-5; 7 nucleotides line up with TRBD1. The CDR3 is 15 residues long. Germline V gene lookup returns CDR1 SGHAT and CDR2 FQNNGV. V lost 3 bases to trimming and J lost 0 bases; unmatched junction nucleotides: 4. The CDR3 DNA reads TGTGCCAGCAGCTTGGGACAGCACTACCAAGAGACCCAGTACTTC. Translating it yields CASSLGQHYQETQYF.

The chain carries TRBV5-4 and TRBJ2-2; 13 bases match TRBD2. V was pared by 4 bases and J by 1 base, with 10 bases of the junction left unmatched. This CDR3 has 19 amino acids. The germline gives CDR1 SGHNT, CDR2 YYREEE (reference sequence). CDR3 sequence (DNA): TGTGCCAGCAGCACGCCACTACTAGCGGGAGGGATGAACACCGGGGAGCTGTTTTTT. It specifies CASSTPLLAGGMNTGELFF.

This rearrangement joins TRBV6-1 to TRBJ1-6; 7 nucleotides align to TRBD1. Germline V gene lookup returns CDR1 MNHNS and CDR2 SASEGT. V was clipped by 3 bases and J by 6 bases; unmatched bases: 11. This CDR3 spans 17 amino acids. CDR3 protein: CASSDSSGQTFNSPLHF. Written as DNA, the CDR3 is TGTGCCAGCAGTGATTCCTCGGGACAGACTTTTAATTCACCCCTCCACTTT.

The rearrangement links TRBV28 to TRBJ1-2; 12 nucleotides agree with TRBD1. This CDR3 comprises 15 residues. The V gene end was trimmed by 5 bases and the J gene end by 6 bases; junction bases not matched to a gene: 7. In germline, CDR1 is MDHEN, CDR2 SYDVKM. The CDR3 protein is CASSRRDRGLHGYTF. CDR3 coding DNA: TGTGCCAGCAGTCGCCGGGACAGGGGGCTGCATGGCTACACCTTC.

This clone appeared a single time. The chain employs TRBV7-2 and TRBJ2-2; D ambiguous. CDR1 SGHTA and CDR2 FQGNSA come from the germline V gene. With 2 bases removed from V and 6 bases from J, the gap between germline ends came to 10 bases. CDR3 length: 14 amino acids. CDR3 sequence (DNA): TGTGCCAGCAGCTTACTCTGGGCCGCCGGGGAGCTGTTTTTT. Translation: CASSLLWAAGELFF. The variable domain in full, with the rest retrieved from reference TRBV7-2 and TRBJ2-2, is GAGVSQSPSNKVTEKGKDVELRCDPISGHTALYWYRQSLGQGLEFLIYFQGNSAPDKSGLPSDRFSAERTGGSVSTLTIQRTQQEDSAVYLCASSLLWAAGELFFGEGSRLTVL.

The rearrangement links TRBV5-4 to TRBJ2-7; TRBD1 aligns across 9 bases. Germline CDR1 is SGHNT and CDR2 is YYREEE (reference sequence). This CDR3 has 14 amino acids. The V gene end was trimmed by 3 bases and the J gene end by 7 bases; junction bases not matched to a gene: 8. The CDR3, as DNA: TGTGCCAGCAGCTCGGGACAGGGTATCATGGAGCAGTACTTC. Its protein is CASSSGQGIMEQYF. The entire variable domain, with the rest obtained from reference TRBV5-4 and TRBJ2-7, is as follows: ETGVTQSPTHLIKTRGQQVTLRCSSQSGHNTVSWYQQALGQGPQFIFQYYREEENGRGNFPPRFSGLQFPNYSSELNVNALELDDSALYLCASSSGQGIMEQYFGPGTRLTVT.

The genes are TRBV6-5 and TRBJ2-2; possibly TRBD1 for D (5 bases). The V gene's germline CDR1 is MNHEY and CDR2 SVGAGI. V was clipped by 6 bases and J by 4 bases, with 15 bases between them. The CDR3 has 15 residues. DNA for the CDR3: TGTGCCAGCAGAGGCGAACAGGTCATCACCGGGGAGCTGTTTTTT. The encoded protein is CASRGEQVITGELFF.

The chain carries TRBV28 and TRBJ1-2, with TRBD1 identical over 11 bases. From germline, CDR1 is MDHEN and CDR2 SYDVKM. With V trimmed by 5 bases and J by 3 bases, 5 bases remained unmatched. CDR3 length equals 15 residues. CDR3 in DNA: TGTGCCAGCAGTCCCAGGACAGGGGGCGACTATGGCTACACCTTC. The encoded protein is CASSPRTGGDYGYTF.

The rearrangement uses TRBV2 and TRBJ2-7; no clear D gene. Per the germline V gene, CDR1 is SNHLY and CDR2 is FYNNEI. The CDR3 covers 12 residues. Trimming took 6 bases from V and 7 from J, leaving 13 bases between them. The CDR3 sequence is CASRLSPVEQYF. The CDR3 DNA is TGTGCCAGCAGACTTTCCCCCGTAGAGCAGTACTTC.

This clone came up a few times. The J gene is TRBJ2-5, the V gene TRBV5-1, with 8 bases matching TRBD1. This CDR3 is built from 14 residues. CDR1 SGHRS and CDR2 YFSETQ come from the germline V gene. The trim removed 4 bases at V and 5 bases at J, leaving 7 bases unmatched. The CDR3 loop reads CASSPRQGTETQYF. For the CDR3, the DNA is TGCGCCAGCAGCCCCCGACAGGGGACGGAGACCCAGTACTTC.

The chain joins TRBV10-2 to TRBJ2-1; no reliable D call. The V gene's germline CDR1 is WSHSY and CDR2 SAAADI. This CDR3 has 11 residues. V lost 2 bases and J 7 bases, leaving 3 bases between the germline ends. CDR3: CASSEPNEQFF. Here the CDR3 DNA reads TGCGCCAGCAGTGAGCCGAATGAGCAGTTCTTC.

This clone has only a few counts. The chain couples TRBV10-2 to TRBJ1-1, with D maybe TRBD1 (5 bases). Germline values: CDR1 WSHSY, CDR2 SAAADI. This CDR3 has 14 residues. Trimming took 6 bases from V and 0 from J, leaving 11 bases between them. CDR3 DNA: TGCGCCAGCAGACCGACAGTTTTGAACACTGAAGCTTTCTTT. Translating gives CASRPTVLNTEAFF.

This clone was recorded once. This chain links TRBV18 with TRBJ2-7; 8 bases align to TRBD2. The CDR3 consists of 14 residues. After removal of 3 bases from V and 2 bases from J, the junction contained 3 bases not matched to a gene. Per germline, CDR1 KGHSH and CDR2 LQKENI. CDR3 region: CASSPREGPYEQYF. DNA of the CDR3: TGTGCCAGCTCACCCCGGGAGGGCCCCTACGAGCAGTACTTC.

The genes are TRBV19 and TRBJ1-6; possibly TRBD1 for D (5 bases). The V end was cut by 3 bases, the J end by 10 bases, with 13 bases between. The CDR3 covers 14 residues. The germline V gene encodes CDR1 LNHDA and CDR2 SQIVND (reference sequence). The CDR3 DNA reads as TGTGCCAGTAGTATCCCCCAGGGTGGCTCACCCCTCCACTTT. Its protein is CASSIPQGGSPLHF.

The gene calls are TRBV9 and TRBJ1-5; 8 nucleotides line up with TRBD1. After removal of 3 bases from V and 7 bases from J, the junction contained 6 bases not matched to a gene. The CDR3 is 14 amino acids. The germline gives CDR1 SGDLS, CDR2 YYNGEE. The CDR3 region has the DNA TGTGCCAGCAGCGCCACAGGGGGGAAGCAGCCCCAGCATTTT. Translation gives CASSATGGKQPQHF.